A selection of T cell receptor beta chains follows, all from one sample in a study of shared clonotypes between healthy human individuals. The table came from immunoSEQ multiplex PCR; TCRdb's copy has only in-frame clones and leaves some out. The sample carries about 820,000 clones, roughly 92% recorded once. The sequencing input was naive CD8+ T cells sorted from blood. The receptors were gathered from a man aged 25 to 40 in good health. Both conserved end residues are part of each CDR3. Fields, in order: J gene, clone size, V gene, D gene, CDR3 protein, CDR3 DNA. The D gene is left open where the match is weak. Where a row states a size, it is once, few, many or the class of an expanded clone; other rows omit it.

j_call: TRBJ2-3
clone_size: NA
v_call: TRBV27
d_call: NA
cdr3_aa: CASRTTDTQYF
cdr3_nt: TGTGCCAGCAGGACTACAGATACGCAGTATTTT

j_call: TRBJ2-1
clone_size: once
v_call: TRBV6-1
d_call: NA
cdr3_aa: CASGSEATSYNEQFF
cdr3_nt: TGTGCCAGCGGTTCGGAAGCGACCTCCTACAATGAGCAGTTCTTC

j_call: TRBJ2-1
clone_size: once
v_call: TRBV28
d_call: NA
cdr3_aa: CASSFKGRVNEQFF
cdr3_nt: TGTGCCAGCAGTTTTAAGGGGCGGGTCAATGAGCAGTTCTTC

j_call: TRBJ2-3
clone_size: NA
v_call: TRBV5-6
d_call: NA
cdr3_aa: CASSLDQRRDTQYF
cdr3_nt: TGTGCCAGCAGCTTGGATCAGCGCAGAGATACGCAGTATTTT

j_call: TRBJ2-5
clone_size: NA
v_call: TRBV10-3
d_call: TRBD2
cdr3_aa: CAISEAREGETQYF
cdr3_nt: TGTGCCATCAGTGAGGCGAGGGAGGGGGAGACCCAGTACTTC

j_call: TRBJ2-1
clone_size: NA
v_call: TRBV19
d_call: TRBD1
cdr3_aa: CASSLAGTGTVNEQFF
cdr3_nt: TGTGCCAGTAGTCTCGCCGGGACAGGGACTGTCAATGAGCAGTTCTTC

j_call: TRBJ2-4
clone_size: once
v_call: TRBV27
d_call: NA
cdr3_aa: CASSLKAGGKNIQYF
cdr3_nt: TGTGCCAGCAGTTTAAAGGCAGGGGGGAAAAACATTCAGTACTTC

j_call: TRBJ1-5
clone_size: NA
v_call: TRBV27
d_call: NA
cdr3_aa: CASSLNSWGPNQPQHF
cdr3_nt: TGTGCCAGCAGTTTAAATAGTTGGGGGCCAAATCAGCCCCAGCATTTT

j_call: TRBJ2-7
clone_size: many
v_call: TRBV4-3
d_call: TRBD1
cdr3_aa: CASSQDGGTGEGEQYF
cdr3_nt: TGCGCCAGCAGCCAAGATGGGGGGACAGGGGAAGGCGAGCAGTACTTC

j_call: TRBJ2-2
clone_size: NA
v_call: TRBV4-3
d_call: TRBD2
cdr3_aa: CASSQHLAGASTGELFF
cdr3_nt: TGCGCCAGCAGCCAACACTTAGCGGGAGCGAGCACCGGGGAGCTGTTTTTT

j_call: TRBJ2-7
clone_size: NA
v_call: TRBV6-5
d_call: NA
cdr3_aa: CASRAPGHSYEQYF
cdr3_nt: TGTGCCAGCAGAGCACCGGGACACTCCTACGAGCAGTACTTC

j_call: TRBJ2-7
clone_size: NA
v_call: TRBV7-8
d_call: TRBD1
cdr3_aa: CASSAPQGLNLQYF
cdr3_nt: TGTGCCAGCAGCGCCCCACAGGGGTTAAATCTGCAGTACTTC

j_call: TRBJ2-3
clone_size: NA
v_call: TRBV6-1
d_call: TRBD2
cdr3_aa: CASSGGLAGGFSTDTQYF
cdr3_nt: TGTGCCAGCAGTGGGGGACTAGCGGGAGGCTTTAGCACAGATACGCAGTATTTT

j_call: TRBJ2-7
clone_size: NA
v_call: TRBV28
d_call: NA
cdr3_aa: CAIHSSAGYEQYF
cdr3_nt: TGTGCCATCCACTCGTCAGCCGGTTACGAGCAGTACTTC

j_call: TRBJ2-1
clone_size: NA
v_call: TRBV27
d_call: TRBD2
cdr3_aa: CATQRGLAGEGFF
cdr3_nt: TGTGCCACGCAGAGGGGACTAGCGGGAGAGGGGTTCTTC

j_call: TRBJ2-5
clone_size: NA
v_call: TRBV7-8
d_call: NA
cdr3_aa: CASSLNSFVPEQYF
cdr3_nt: TGTGCCAGCAGCTTAAATTCTTTCGTTCCGGAGCAGTACTTC

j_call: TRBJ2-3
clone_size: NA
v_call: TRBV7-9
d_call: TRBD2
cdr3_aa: CASSSLGGDKVTDTQYF
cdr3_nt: TGTGCCAGCAGCTCTCTTGGGGGGGATAAGGTGACAGATACGCAGTATTTT

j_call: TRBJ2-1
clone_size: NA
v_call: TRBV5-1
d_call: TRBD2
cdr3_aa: CASERVAGGPYNEQFF
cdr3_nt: TGCGCCAGCGAGAGGGTAGCGGGAGGGCCGTACAATGAGCAGTTCTTC

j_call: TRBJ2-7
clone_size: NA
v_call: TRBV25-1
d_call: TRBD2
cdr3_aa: CASSGLAGGSYEQYF
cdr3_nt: TGTGCCAGCAGTGGTCTAGCGGGAGGGTCCTACGAGCAGTACTTC

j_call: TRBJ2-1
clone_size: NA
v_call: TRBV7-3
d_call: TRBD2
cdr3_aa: CASSKLAGFDEQFF
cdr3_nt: TGTGCCAGCAGCAAACTAGCGGGTTTCGATGAGCAGTTCTTC

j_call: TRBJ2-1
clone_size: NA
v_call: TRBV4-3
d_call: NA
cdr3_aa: CASSQDERSSYNEQFF
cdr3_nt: TGCGCCAGCAGCCAAGATGAGCGGAGCTCCTACAATGAGCAGTTCTTC

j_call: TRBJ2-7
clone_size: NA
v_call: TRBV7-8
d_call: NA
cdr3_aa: CASSPPEIAQPSYEQYF
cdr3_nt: TGTGCCAGCAGCCCACCCGAGATAGCCCAACCTTCCTACGAGCAGTACTTC

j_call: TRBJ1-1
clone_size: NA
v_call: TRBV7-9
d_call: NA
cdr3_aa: CASRGGGMNTEAFF
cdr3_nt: TGTGCCAGCCGGGGAGGCGGGATGAACACTGAAGCTTTCTTT

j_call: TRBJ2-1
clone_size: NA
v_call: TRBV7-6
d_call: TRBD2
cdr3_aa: CASSLAASGRAREQFF
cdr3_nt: TGTGCCAGCAGCTTAGCGGCTAGCGGGAGGGCCCGGGAGCAGTTCTTC

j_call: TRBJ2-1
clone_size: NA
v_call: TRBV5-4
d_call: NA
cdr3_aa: CASSLADDFDYNEQFF
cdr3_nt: TGTGCCAGCAGCTTGGCCGACGACTTCGACTACAATGAGCAGTTCTTC

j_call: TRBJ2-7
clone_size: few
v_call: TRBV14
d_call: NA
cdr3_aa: CASSQGAGSYEQYF
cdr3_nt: TGTGCCAGCAGCCAAGGCGCAGGATCCTACGAGCAGTACTTC

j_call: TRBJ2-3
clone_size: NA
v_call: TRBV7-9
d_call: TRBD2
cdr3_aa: CASSLSIAGGPVDTQYF
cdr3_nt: TGTGCCAGCAGCTTATCTATAGCGGGAGGGCCCGTAGATACGCAGTATTTT

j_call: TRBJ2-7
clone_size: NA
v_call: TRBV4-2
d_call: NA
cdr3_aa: CASSPSPGGGEQYF
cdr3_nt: TGTGCCAGCAGCCCATCCCCAGGGGGGGGAGAGCAGTACTTC

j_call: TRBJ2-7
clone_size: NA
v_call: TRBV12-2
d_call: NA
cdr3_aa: CASRLNPTGPLIYEQYF
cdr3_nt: TGTGCAAGTCGCTTAAACCCGACAGGGCCATTAATCTACGAGCAGTACTTC

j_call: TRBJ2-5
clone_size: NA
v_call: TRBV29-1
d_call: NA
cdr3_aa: CSGVALESWETQYF
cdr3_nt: TGCAGCGGGGTGGCGCTGGAATCCTGGGAGACCCAGTACTTC

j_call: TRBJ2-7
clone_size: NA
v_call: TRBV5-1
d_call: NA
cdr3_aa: CASSLGTNSYEQYF
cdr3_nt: TGCGCCAGCAGCTTGGGAACCAACTCCTACGAGCAGTACTTC

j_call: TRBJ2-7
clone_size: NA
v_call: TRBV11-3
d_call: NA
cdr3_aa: CASSLGKTYEQYF
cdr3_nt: TGTGCCAGCAGCTTAGGAAAGACCTACGAGCAGTACTTC

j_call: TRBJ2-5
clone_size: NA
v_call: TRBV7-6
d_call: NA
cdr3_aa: CASSAQPLETQYF
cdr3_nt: TGTGCCAGCAGCGCCCAACCTCTCGAGACCCAGTACTTC

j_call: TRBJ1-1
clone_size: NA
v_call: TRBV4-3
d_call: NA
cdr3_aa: CASSQDPSGGMNTEAFF
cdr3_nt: TGCGCCAGCAGCCAAGATCCCAGCGGAGGAATGAACACTGAAGCTTTCTTT

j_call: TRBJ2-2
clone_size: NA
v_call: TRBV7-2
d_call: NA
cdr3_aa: CASSRYLRGKNTGELFF
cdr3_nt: TGTGCCAGCAGCCGATACCTTCGGGGGAAAAACACCGGGGAGCTGTTTTTT

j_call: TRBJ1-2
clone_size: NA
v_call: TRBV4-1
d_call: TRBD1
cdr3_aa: CASSSETGIKPNYGYTF
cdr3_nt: TGCGCCAGCAGCTCAGAGACAGGGATCAAACCTAACTATGGCTACACCTTC

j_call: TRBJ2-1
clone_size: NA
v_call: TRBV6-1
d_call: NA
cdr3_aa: CASLPGTRHTIEQFF
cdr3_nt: TGTGCCAGCCTACCCGGGACTCGTCACACAATTGAGCAGTTCTTC

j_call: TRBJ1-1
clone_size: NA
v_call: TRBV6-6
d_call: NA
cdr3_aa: CASSLGANTEAFF
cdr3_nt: TGTGCCAGCAGTTTGGGGGCGAACACTGAAGCTTTCTTT

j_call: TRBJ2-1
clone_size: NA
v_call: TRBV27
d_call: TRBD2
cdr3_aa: CASSLFSWAAGGRNEQFF
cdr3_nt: TGTGCCAGCAGTTTATTCTCCTGGGCCGCGGGAGGGCGTAATGAGCAGTTCTTC

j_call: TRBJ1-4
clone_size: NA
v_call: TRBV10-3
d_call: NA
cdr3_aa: CAAGALVDEKLFF
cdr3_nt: TGTGCCGCCGGGGCCCTTGTAGACGAAAAACTGTTTTTT

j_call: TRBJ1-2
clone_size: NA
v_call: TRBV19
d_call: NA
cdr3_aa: CATQPAVGSNYGYTF
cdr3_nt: TGTGCCACTCAACCGGCCGTGGGGTCTAACTATGGCTACACCTTC

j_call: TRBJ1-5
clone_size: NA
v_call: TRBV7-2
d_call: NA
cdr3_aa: CASSFGQGSVWPQHF
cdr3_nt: TGTGCCAGCAGCTTCGGGCAGGGCTCTGTTTGGCCCCAGCATTTT

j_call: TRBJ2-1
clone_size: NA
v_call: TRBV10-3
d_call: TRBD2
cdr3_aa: CAISVLAGRAQTGEQFF
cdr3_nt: TGTGCCATCAGTGTACTAGCGGGGCGTGCCCAGACCGGTGAGCAGTTCTTC

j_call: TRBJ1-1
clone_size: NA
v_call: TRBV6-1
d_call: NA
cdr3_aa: CATPPGPMNTEAFF
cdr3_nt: TGTGCCACCCCACCCGGACCGATGAACACTGAAGCTTTCTTT

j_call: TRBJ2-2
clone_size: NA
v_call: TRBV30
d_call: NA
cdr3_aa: CAWRWFPGELFF
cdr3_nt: TGTGCCTGGAGGTGGTTCCCCGGGGAGCTGTTTTTT

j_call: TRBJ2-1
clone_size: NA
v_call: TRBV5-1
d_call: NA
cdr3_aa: CASSPEDNEQFF
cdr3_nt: TGCGCCAGCAGCCCGGAGGATAATGAGCAGTTCTTC

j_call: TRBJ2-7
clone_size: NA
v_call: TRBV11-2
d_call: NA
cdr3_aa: CASSLGPGYSYEQYF
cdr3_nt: TGTGCCAGCAGCTTAGGTCCGGGATACTCCTACGAGCAGTACTTC

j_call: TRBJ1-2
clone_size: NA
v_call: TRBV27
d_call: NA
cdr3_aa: CASSLYGFSGGYTF
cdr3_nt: TGTGCCAGCAGTTTATACGGATTTTCGGGTGGCTACACCTTC

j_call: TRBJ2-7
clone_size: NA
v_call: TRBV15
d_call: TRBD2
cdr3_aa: CATSVRTSGRDEKYF
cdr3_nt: TGTGCCACCAGCGTGCGGACTAGCGGGAGGGACGAGAAGTACTTC

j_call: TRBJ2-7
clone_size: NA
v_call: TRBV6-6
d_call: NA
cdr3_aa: CASSPGQLTSYEQYF
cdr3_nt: TGTGCCAGCAGTCCGGGACAATTAACCTCCTACGAGCAGTACTTC

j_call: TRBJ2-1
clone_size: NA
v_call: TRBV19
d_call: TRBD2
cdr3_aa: CATNPAPLAGGTNEQFF
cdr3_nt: TGTGCCACTAACCCAGCCCCACTAGCGGGAGGGACCAATGAGCAGTTCTTC

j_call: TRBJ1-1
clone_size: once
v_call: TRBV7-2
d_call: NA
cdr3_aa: CASSLGVGGDTEAFF
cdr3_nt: TGTGCCAGCAGCTTAGGTGTGGGCGGTGACACTGAAGCTTTCTTT

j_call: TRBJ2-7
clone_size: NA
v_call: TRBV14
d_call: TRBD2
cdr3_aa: CASSQSRGLAAYEQYF
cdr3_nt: TGTGCCAGCAGCCAATCTCGTGGACTAGCGGCCTACGAGCAGTACTTC

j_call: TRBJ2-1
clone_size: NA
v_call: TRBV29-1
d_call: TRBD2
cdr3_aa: CSVEGSGSLSYNEQFF
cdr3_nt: TGCAGCGTTGAGGGTAGCGGGAGTTTATCCTACAATGAGCAGTTCTTC

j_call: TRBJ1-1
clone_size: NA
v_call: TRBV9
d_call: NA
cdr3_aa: CASSAVGTTEAFF
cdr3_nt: TGTGCCAGCAGTGCCGTAGGGACCACTGAAGCTTTCTTT

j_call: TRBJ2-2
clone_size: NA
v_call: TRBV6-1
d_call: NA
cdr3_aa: CASSEGKVLPGELFF
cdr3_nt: TGTGCCAGCAGCGAGGGAAAGGTTCTTCCCGGGGAGCTGTTTTTT

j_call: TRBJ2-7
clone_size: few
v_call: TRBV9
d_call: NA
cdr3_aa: CASSVEDITRDEQYF
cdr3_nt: TGTGCCAGCAGCGTAGAGGACATTACTCGCGACGAGCAGTACTTC